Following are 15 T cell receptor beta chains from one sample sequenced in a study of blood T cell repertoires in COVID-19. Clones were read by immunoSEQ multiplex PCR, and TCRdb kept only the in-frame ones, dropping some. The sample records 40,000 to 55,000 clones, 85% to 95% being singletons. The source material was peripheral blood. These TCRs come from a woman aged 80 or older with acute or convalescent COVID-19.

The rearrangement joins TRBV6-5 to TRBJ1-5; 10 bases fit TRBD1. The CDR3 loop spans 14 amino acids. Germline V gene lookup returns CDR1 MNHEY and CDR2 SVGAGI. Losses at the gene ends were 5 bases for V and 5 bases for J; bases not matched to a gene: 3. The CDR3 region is CASSTDRGHQPQHF. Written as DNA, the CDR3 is TGTGCCAGCAGTACAGACAGGGGGCATCAGCCCCAGCATTTT.

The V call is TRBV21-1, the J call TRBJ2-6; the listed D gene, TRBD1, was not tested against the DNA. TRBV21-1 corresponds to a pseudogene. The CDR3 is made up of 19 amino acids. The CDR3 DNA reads TGTGCCAGCAGCAAATCCGCTAAACAGGGTGTTCTTGGGGCCAACGTCCTGACTTTC. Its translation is CASSKSAKQGVLGANVLTF.

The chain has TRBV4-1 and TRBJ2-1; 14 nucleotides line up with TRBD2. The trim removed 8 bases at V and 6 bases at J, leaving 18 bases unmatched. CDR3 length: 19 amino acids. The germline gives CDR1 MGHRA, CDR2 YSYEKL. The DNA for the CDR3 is TGCGCCAGCGGAAGCGGGACTAGCGGGAGTATTATGTTTCCCAATGAGCAGTTCTTC. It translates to CASGSGTSGSIMFPNEQFF.

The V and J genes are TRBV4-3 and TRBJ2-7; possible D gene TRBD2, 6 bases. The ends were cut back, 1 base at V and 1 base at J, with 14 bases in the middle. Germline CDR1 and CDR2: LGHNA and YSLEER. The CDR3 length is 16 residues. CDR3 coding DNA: TGCGCCAGCAGCCAAGGGACTGGGGGGATATCCTACGAGCAGTACTTC. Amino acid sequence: CASSQGTGGISYEQYF.

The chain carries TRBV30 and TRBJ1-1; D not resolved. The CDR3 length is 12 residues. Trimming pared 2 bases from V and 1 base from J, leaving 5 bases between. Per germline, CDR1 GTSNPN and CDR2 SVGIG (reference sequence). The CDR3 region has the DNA TGTGCCTGGAGTCCAGGGAACACTGAAGCTTTCTTT. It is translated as CAWSPGNTEAFF.

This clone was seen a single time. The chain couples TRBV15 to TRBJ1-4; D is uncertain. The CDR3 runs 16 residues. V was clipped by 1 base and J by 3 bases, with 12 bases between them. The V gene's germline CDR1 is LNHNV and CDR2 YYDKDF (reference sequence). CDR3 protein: CATSRGQTVANEKLFF. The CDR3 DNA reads TGTGCCACCAGCAGAGGTCAAACTGTGGCTAATGAAAAACTGTTTTTT.

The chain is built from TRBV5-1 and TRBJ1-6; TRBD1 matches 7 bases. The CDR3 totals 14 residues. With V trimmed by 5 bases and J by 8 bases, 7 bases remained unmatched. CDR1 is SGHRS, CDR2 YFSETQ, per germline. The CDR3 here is CASSTGAKDSPLHF. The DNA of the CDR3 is TGCGCCAGCAGTACAGGGGCCAAGGATTCACCCCTCCACTTT.

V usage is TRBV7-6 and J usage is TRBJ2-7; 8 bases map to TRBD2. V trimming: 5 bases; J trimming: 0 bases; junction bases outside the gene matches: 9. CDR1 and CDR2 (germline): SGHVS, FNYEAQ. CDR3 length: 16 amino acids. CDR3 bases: TGTGCCAGCAGCCTTGGGGTCGGGAGGGCCTCCTACGAGCAGTACTTC. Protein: CASSLGVGRASYEQYF.

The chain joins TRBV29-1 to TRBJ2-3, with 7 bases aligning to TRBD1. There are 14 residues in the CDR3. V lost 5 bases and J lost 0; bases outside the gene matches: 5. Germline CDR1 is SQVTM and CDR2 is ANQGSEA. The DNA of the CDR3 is TGCAGCGTTAGGACAGGACTTAGCACAGATACGCAGTATTTT. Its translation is CSVRTGLSTDTQYF.

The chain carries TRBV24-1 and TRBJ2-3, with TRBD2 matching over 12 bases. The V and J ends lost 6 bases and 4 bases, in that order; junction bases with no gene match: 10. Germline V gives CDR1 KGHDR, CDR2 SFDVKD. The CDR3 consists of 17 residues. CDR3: CATSPSSGRAGADTQYF. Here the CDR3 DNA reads TGTGCCACCAGTCCTTCTAGCGGGAGGGCCGGGGCAGATACGCAGTATTTT.

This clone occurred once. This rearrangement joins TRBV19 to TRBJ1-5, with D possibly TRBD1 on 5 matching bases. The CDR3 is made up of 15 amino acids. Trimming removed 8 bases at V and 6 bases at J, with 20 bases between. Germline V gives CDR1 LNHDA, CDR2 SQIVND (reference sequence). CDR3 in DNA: TGTGCCAGTGCGCTGAGGGGAGGTCACGGTCAGCCCCAGCATTTT. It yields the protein CASALRGGHGQPQHF.

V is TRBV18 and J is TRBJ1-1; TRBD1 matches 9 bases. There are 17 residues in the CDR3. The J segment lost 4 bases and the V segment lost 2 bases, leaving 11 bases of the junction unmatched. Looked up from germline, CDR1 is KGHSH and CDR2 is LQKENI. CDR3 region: CASSPNLGTGRGTEAFF. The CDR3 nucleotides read TGTGCCAGCTCACCAAACTTAGGGACAGGGAGAGGCACTGAAGCTTTCTTT.

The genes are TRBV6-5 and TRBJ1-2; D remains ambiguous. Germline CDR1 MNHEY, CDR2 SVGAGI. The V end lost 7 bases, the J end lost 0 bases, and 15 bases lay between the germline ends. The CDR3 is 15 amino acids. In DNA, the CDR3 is TGTGCCAGCACTCCCAGACACCAGACTAACTATGGCTACACCTTC. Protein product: CASTPRHQTNYGYTF.

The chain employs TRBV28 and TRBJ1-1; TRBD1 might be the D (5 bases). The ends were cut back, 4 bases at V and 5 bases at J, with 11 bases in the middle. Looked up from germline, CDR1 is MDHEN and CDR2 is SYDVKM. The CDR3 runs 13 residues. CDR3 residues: CASSSGFPTEAFF. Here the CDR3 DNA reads TGTGCCAGCAGTTCAGGGTTTCCGACTGAAGCTTTCTTT.

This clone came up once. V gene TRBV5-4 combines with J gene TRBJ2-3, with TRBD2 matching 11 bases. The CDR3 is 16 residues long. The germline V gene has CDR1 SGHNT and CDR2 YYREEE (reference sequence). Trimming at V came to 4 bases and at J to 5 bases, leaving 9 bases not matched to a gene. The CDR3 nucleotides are TGTGCCAGCAGCCGCGAGACTAGCGGGATTCTAGATACGCAGTATTTT. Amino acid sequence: CASSRETSGILDTQYF. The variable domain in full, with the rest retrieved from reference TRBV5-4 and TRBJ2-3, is ETGVTQSPTHLIKTRGQQVTLRCSSQSGHNTVSWYQQALGQGPQFIFQYYREEENGRGNFPPRFSGLQFPNYSSELNVNALELDDSALYLCASSRETSGILDTQYFGPGTRLTVL.